The next 29 T cell receptor beta chains were all read from a single sample in a study of T cells in Graves' hyperthyroidism and ophthalmopathy. The TCR beta CDR3 regions underwent amplification using RNA transcripts as the source. The primer set for the first-round RT-PCR of the TCR CDR3 was HTBI. From the multiplex PCR reads, TCRdb called clonotypes with MiXCR, one entry per CDR3 protein. The table records more than 550,000 distinct CDR3 sequences, 17% of them present only once. The sample comprised blood. All receptors come from a man aged 50 to 60 with Graves' hyperthyroidism.

This sequence joins TRBV7-2 and TRBJ2-7; TRBD1 matches 7 bases. The CDR3 runs 17 residues. With 0 bases clipped from V and 6 bases from J, the junction kept 14 bases outside the gene matches. Per the germline V gene, CDR1 is SGHTA and CDR2 is FQGNSA. The chain's CDR3 is CASSLALLGRGNREQYF. The DNA for the CDR3 is TGTGCCAGCAGCTTAGCATTACTGGGCAGGGGGAACCGCGAGCAGTACTTC.

This clonotype occurred many times. The rearrangement links TRBV10-3 to TRBJ2-3; D is perhaps TRBD2 (6 bases). CDR1 ENHRY and CDR2 SYGVKD come from the germline V gene. Trimming stripped 3 bases from V and 4 bases from J, with 17 bases between. The CDR3 covers 16 residues. The CDR3 here is CAISDGSMGPSDTQYF. The CDR3, as DNA: TGTGCCATCAGTGACGGGAGTATGGGGCCTTCAGATACGCAGTATTTT.

As DNA, the CDR3 is TGTGCCAGCAGTTTTCCGCAGGGTAGGGGAAATGAGCAGTTCTTC. This sequence encodes CASSFPQGRGNEQFF. V gene TRBV28 combines with J gene TRBJ2-1, with D possibly matching TRBD1 (5 bases). The germline V gene encodes CDR1 MDHEN and CDR2 SYDVKM. V lost 3 bases and J lost 7, with 16 bases in between. CDR3 size: 15 residues.

This clonotype came up many times. The gene calls are TRBV11-2 and TRBJ1-3, with D unclear. Germline V gene data show CDR1 as SGHAT and CDR2 as FQNNGV. The CDR3 runs to 15 residues. The V end was cut by 3 bases, the J end by 4 bases, with 13 bases between. The CDR3 is CASSFSEGIGNTIYF. CDR3 nucleotide sequence: TGTGCCAGCAGCTTTTCGGAAGGGATCGGAAACACCATATATTTT.

Many counts were recorded for this clonotype. The chain links TRBV18 to TRBJ2-7, with D perhaps matching TRBD1 (6 bases). V was clipped by 0 bases and J by 3 bases, with 15 bases between them. The length of the CDR3 is 16 residues. The germline V gene has CDR1 KGHSH and CDR2 LQKENI. The CDR3 protein is CASSPPGGRQFYEQYF. The CDR3 region has the DNA TGTGCCAGCTCACCACCAGGGGGACGTCAATTCTACGAGCAGTACTTC.

This clonotype was observed many times. The V and J genes are TRBV28 and TRBJ1-4; 7 bases align to TRBD1. The CDR3 sequence is 16 residues long. Per the germline V gene, CDR1 is MDHEN and CDR2 is SYDVKM. J was trimmed by 6 bases and V by 7 bases; bases with no gene match: 14. The CDR3 loop is CASTQITGAQDEKLFF. DNA of the CDR3: TGTGCCAGCACCCAAATCACAGGGGCTCAGGATGAAAAACTGTTTTTT. Drawing the rest from reference TRBV28 and TRBJ1-4, the complete variable domain is DVKVTQSSRYLVKRTGEKVFLECVQDMDHENMFWYRQDPGLGLRLIYFSYDVKMKEKGDIPEGYSVSREKKERFSLILESASTNQTSMYLCASTQITGAQDEKLFFGSGTQLSVL.

This chain links TRBV28 with TRBJ1-5, with D possibly TRBD1 on 5 matching bases. Trimming cost V 11 bases and J 0 bases, with 11 bases left between them. The CDR3 runs to 13 residues. From germline, CDR1 is MDHEN and CDR2 SYDVKM. The CDR3 DNA follows: TGTGCCGCCACGACAGTTAGCAATCAGCCCCAGCATTTT. It translates to CAATTVSNQPQHF.

At least ten counts were recorded for this clonotype. In nucleotides, the CDR3 is TGTGCCAGCACCGGACAGGGGATCGGGGAGACCCAGTACTTC. It yields the protein CASTGQGIGETQYF. The V and J genes are TRBV6-1 and TRBJ2-5; 9 bases map to TRBD1. Germline CDR1 is MNHNS and CDR2 is SASEGT. The CDR3 totals 14 residues. The V and J ends lost 7 bases and 5 bases, in that order; junction bases with no gene match: 8.

In its sample, this clonotype was seen once. The rearrangement links TRBV7-2 to TRBJ2-1; possibly TRBD2 for D (5 bases). This CDR3 contains 15 residues. Germline lookup yields CDR1 SGHTA and CDR2 FQGNSA. The V end lost 5 bases, the J end lost 0 bases, and 11 bases lay between the germline ends. The CDR3 here is CASSPDFSSYNEQFF. The CDR3 nucleotides are TGTGCCAGCAGCCCGGACTTTAGCTCCTACAATGAGCAGTTCTTC.

This clonotype was recorded at least ten times. The gene calls are TRBV20-1 and TRBJ2-3, with TRBD1 identical over 7 bases. Germline lookup yields CDR1 DFQATT and CDR2 SNEGSKA (reference sequence). V trimming: 1 base; J trimming: 6 bases; junction bases outside the gene matches: 7. CDR3 length equals 14 residues. The CDR3 spells CSARAATGLDTQYF. The CDR3 bases are TGCAGTGCTAGAGCGGCGACAGGGCTTGATACGCAGTATTTT.

This clonotype was counted ten times or more. The chain links TRBV24-1 to TRBJ2-7, with a possible D match to TRBD2 (6 bases). This CDR3 comprises 15 residues. Deletions cut 2 bases from V and 2 bases from J, with 12 bases between. Germline CDR1 reads KGHDR; CDR2 reads SFDVKD. This chain's CDR3 is CATSDSAGTPYEQYF. The CDR3, as DNA: TGTGCCACCAGTGATTCTGCGGGGACCCCCTACGAGCAGTACTTC.

This clonotype was observed many times. V usage is TRBV20-1 and J usage is TRBJ2-7; D may match TRBD1 or TRBD2 (5 bases each). V lost 6 bases, J lost 0 bases, and 9 bases lay in between. Per germline, CDR1 DFQATT and CDR2 SNEGSKA (reference sequence). The CDR3 length is 12 residues. CDR3 nucleotide sequence: TGCAGTGCCGGGACCCGCTCCTACGAGCAGTACTTC. Protein sequence: CSAGTRSYEQYF.

This sequence joins TRBV24-1 and TRBJ2-1; 10 positions agree with TRBD2. CDR1 and CDR2 from the germline V gene are KGHDR and SFDVKD. The CDR3 has 16 residues. V lost 3 bases, J lost 8 bases, and 9 bases stayed unmatched. CDR3 nucleotides: TGTGCCACCAGTGATCCAAGCGGGAGGGCCGGGGATGAGCAGTTCTTC. Protein: CATSDPSGRAGDEQFF.

V gene TRBV15 combines with J gene TRBJ1-4; D is possibly TRBD1 (6 bases). This CDR3 comprises 15 residues. V lost 0 bases to trimming and J lost 5 bases, with 10 bases between them. Germline CDR1 is LNHNV and CDR2 is YYDKDF (reference sequence). The DNA for the CDR3 is TGTGCCACCAGCAGAGATAGGCAGGGGAATGAAAAACTGTTTTTT. It codes for CATSRDRQGNEKLFF.

The V call is TRBV7-9, the J call TRBJ1-2, with TRBD1 identical over 7 bases. The CDR3 sequence is 14 residues long. The V and J ends lost 5 bases and 7 bases, in that order; junction bases with no gene match: 10. Germline CDR1 reads SEHNR; CDR2 reads FQNEAQ (reference sequence). CDR3 bases: TGTGCCAGCAGCGACAGGGCATTCACCTGTGGCTACACCTTC. It translates to CASSDRAFTCGYTF.

This clonotype occurred a few times. The chain carries TRBV5-4 and TRBJ2-5; 8 bases are a match to TRBD1. The CDR3 loop spans 16 amino acids. The V and J ends lost 1 base and 3 bases, in that order; junction bases with no gene match: 8. From germline, CDR1 is SGHNT and CDR2 YYREEE (reference sequence). As DNA, the CDR3 is TGTGCCAGCAGCTTGACAGGGGGTCGGGGAAAAGAGACCCAGTACTTC. Translated, it gives CASSLTGGRGKETQYF.

The V and J genes are TRBV7-9 and TRBJ1-1; tentatively, D is TRBD1 (5 bases). The germline gives CDR1 SEHNR, CDR2 FQNEAQ (reference sequence). Trimming stripped 1 base from V and 6 bases from J, with 18 bases between. The CDR3 covers 16 residues. CDR3 nucleotide sequence: TGTGCCAGCAGCTTAGAGGGGTGGCGGGGTCCCCCTGAAGCTTTCTTT. Translated: CASSLEGWRGPPEAFF.

Many counts were recorded for this clonotype. The J gene is TRBJ2-1, the V gene TRBV6-1; D may be TRBD1 or TRBD2 (5 bases each). CDR1 and CDR2 (germline): MNHNS, SASEGT. CDR3 length equals 15 residues. V lost 5 bases to trimming and J lost 2 bases, with 13 bases between them. DNA for the CDR3: TGTGCCAGCAGTTACGCGGGCAGGGCCTACAATGAGCAGTTCTTC. Residues: CASSYAGRAYNEQFF.

This clonotype was seen ten or more times. The genes are TRBV27 and TRBJ2-2; 7 bases line up with TRBD2. Germline-derived CDR1 and CDR2 are MNHEY and SMNVEV (reference sequence). The CDR3 runs 14 residues. Trimming at V came to 4 bases and at J to 6 bases, leaving 5 bases not matched to a gene. The CDR3 sequence: CASSWSGGAGELFF. The CDR3 bases are TGTGCCAGCAGTTGGTCGGGAGGCGCCGGGGAGCTGTTTTTT.

The DNA of the CDR3 is TGTGCCAGTAGTATCGAGGACAGTCAATCTGGAAACACCATATATTTT. Amino acids: CASSIEDSQSGNTIYF. This chain connects TRBV19 to TRBJ1-3; weak D call: TRBD1 (6 bases). This CDR3 has 16 amino acids. Trimming removed 3 bases at V and 1 base at J, with 13 bases between. Germline CDR1 reads LNHDA; CDR2 reads SQIVND (reference sequence).

The chain has TRBV6-1 and TRBJ2-5; no reliable D call. Germline-derived CDR1 and CDR2 are MNHNS and SASEGT. V shed 5 bases and J shed 5 bases, with 15 bases lying between them. The CDR3 extends over 14 amino acids. CDR3 bases: TGTGCCAGCAGTTATTCAGATGTGGGCGAGACCCAGTACTTC. This encodes CASSYSDVGETQYF.

This clonotype has at least ten counts. The chain carries TRBV2 and TRBJ2-7; D is unclear. The CDR3 sequence is 17 residues long. Trimming took off 3 bases at V and 3 bases at J, with 21 bases between the two ends. CDR1 is SNHLY and CDR2 is FYNNEI in the germline V gene. DNA of the CDR3: TGTGCCAGCAGTGACTTTCTAGTTTTTAGTAAAGACTACGAGCAGTACTTC. Protein: CASSDFLVFSKDYEQYF.

This clonotype was seen ten or more times. The chain has TRBV10-3 and TRBJ2-1; TRBD2 aligns across 8 bases. This CDR3 is built from 16 residues. The V gene's germline CDR1 is ENHRY and CDR2 SYGVKD. V shed 3 bases, J shed 2 bases, and the junction held 6 bases outside the gene matches. CDR3 region: CAISDLISGTYNEQFF. The CDR3 nucleotides are TGTGCCATCAGTGACCTGATTAGCGGGACCTACAATGAGCAGTTCTTC.

A single count supports this clonotype. This chain links TRBV11-2 with TRBJ2-1, with D perhaps given as TRBD1 or TRBD2 (6 bases each). CDR3 length: 15 amino acids. Trimming left V 10 bases short and J 6 bases short, with 22 bases between. Germline CDR1 and CDR2: SGHAT and FQNNGV. The CDR3 DNA reads TGTGCCATCGGGGGCTGGAGCTCGACATCCAATGAGCAGTTCTTC. Amino acid sequence: CAIGGWSSTSNEQFF.

This clonotype was counted ten times or more. The chain links TRBV27 to TRBJ2-1; D remains ambiguous. This CDR3 region has 14 residues. CDR1 MNHEY and CDR2 SMNVEV come from the germline V gene (reference sequence). The V and J ends lost 7 bases and 8 bases respectively, with 18 bases between them. In nucleotides, the CDR3 is TGTGCCAGCACCGACCGGCCGGGTTTCGATGAGCAGTTCTTC. Its translation is CASTDRPGFDEQFF.

Ten or more counts support this clonotype. The rearrangement joins TRBV7-2 to TRBJ2-3; D is ambiguous. The length of the CDR3 is 14 residues. The V end was cut by 1 base, the J end by 0 bases, with 5 bases between. Germline V lookup: CDR1 SGHTA, CDR2 FQGNSA. CDR3 amino acids: CASSLVGSTDTQYF. The CDR3 bases are TGTGCCAGCAGCTTAGTCGGTAGCACAGATACGCAGTATTTT.

The rearrangement uses TRBV5-1 and TRBJ2-1; no firm D call. From germline, CDR1 is SGHRS and CDR2 YFSETQ. This CDR3 region has 17 residues. V lost 3 bases and J lost 9, with 25 bases in between. The CDR3 DNA sequence: TGCGCCAGCAGCTCTTCGTCGATAGGGCGCGAGTCAGTTGAGCAGTTCTTC. This gives the protein CASSSSSIGRESVEQFF.

This clonotype was seen ten or more times. The chain combines TRBV27 with TRBJ2-7; D perhaps matches TRBD1 (6 bases). CDR1 is MNHEY, CDR2 SMNVEV, per germline (reference sequence). The CDR3 covers 14 residues. V was shortened by 4 bases and J by 3 bases, with 13 bases between the two germline ends. Here the CDR3 DNA reads TGTGCCAGCAGTTGGGACATCTCGAACTACGAGCAGTACTTC. Its protein is CASSWDISNYEQYF.

The sample holds a few counts of this clonotype. This may be a read error, as it is one base from a much larger clone. The chain uses TRBV2 and TRBJ1-5, with D perhaps matching TRBD1 (5 bases). The germline V gene encodes CDR1 SNHLY and CDR2 FYNNEI. The CDR3 runs 13 residues. The CDR3 sequence: CASCGQVDQAQHF. The CDR3 DNA reads TGTGCCAGTTGTGGACAAGTAGATCAGGCCCAGCATTTT.